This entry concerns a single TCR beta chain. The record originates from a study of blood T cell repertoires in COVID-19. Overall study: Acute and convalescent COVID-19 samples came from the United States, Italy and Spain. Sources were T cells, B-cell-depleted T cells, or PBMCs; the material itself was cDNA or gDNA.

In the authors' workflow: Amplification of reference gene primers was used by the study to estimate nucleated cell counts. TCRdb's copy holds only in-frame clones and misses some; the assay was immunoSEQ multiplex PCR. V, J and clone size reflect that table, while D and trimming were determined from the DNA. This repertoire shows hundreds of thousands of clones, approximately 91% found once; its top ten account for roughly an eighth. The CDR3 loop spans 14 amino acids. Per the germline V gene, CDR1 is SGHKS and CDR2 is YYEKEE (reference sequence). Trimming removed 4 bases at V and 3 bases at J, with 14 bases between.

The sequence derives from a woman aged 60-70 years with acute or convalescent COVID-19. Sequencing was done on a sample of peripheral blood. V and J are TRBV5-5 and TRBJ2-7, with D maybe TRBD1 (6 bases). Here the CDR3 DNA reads TGTGCCAGCAGCGACCGGGACACGTTCTACGAGCAGTACTTC. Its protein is CASSDRDTFYEQYF.